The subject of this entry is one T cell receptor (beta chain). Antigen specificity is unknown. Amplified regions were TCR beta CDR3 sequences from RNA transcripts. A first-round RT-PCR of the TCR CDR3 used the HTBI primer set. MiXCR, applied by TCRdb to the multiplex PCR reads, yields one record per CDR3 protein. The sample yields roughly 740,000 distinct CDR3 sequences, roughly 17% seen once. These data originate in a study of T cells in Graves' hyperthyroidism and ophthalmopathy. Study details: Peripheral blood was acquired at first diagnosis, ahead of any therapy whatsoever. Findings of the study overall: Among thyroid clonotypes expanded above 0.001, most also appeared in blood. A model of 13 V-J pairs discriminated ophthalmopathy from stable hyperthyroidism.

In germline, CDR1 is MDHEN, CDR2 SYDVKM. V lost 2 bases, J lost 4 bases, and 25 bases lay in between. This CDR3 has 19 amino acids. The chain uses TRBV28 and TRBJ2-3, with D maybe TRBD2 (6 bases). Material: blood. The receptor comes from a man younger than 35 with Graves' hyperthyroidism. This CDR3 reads CASSLLVPGLLGAADTQYF. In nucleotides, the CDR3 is TGTGCCAGCAGTTTACTCGTCCCGGGACTCCTGGGAGCGGCAGATACGCAGTATTTT.